One and the same sample provided the 8 T cell receptor beta chains below, sequenced in a study of T cell changes during pregnancy in multiple sclerosis. Profiling relied on immunoSEQ multiplex PCR, and the TCRdb table lists in-frame clones only, not all of them. The sample carries some 96,000 clones, 92% recorded once. Sequencing used peripheral blood, obtained after pregnancy. Every receptor here comes from a female donor with multiple sclerosis, enrolled in a pregnancy study.

The chain employs TRBV7-8 and TRBJ2-3; 11 nucleotides align to TRBD1. CDR1 is SGHVS and CDR2 is FQNEAQ in the germline V gene. V was pared by 5 bases and J by 5 bases, with 9 bases of the junction left unmatched. The CDR3 runs 16 residues. CDR3 in amino acids: CASSPHRTGGQDTQYF. The CDR3 DNA sequence: TGTGCCAGCAGCCCACATAGGACAGGGGGCCAAGATACGCAGTATTTT.

The chain recombines TRBV11-3 with TRBJ2-7; 8 bases are shared with TRBD1. Germline assignment: CDR1 SGHNT and CDR2 YENEEA. The CDR3 is made up of 15 amino acids. After removal of 4 bases from V and 0 bases from J, the junction contained 5 bases not matched to a gene. The CDR3: CASSSGGSISYEQYF. CDR3 nucleotide sequence: TGTGCCAGCAGCTCAGGGGGCTCGATCTCCTACGAGCAGTACTTC.

This clone was picked up one time. The chain carries TRBV28 and TRBJ2-7, with D maybe TRBD2 (6 bases). The ends were cut back, 3 bases at V and 0 bases at J, with 15 bases in the middle. Per the germline V gene, CDR1 is MDHEN and CDR2 is SYDVKM. The CDR3 is made up of 16 amino acids. Here the CDR3 reads CASSFRLFGGSYEQYF. In DNA form, the CDR3 reads TGTGCCAGCAGTTTCCGTTTGTTCGGGGGCTCCTACGAGCAGTACTTC.

The chain has TRBV5-1 and TRBJ1-2; the D gene is possibly TRBD1 (5 bases). Between the trimmed V and J ends, which lost 0 bases and 3 bases, there was a span of 15 bases. In germline, CDR1 is SGHRS, CDR2 YFSETQ. This CDR3 contains 16 residues. CDR3 region: CASSLGQPRGDYGYTF. The CDR3 DNA reads TGCGCCAGCAGCTTGGGGCAGCCGCGGGGGGACTATGGCTACACCTTC.

A few counts support this clone. The rearrangement joins TRBV27 to TRBJ1-4; 8 nucleotides align to TRBD1. V shed 2 bases, J shed 6 bases, and the junction held 5 bases outside the gene matches. The CDR3 has 15 residues. Germline V lookup: CDR1 MNHEY, CDR2 SMNVEV (reference sequence). CDR3 region: CASSLAGGNDEKLFF. CDR3 bases: TGTGCCAGCAGTTTAGCAGGGGGCAACGATGAAAAACTGTTTTTT.

The rearrangement uses TRBV9 and TRBJ1-4, with TRBD1 matching 9 bases. The CDR3 loop spans 15 amino acids. Germline V lookup: CDR1 SGDLS, CDR2 YYNGEE. Trimming removed 4 bases from V and 4 bases from J; junction bases left unmatched: 5. This CDR3 is CASSITGGHNEKLFF. Here the CDR3 DNA reads TGTGCCAGCAGCATCACAGGGGGCCATAATGAAAAACTGTTTTTT. Full variable domain (rest looked up from reference TRBV9 and TRBJ1-4): DSGVTQTPKHLITATGQRVTLRCSPRSGDLSVYWYQQSLDQGLQFLIQYYNGEERAKGNILERFSAQQFPDLHSELNLSSLELGDSALYFCASSITGGHNEKLFFGSGTQLSVL.

The V and J genes are TRBV9 and TRBJ2-3; 10 bases line up with TRBD2. Per the germline V gene, CDR1 is SGDLS and CDR2 is YYNGEE. The CDR3 runs to 16 residues. The trim removed 4 bases at V and 2 bases at J, leaving 7 bases unmatched. CDR3 protein: CASSPRTSGNTDTQYF. The CDR3 DNA reads TGTGCCAGCAGCCCCAGGACTAGCGGTAACACAGATACGCAGTATTTT. The full variable domain, its missing parts supplied by reference TRBV9 and TRBJ2-3, is DSGVTQTPKHLITATGQRVTLRCSPRSGDLSVYWYQQSLDQGLQFLIQYYNGEERAKGNILERFSAQQFPDLHSELNLSSLELGDSALYFCASSPRTSGNTDTQYFGPGTRLTVL.

The chain employs TRBV28 and TRBJ1-2; 8 bases map to TRBD1. The germline gives CDR1 MDHEN, CDR2 SYDVKM. The CDR3 is made up of 12 amino acids. J lost 6 bases, V lost 3 bases, and 0 bases had no gene match. The CDR3 region is CASSLDRDGYTF. The CDR3 DNA follows: TGTGCCAGCAGTTTGGACAGGGATGGCTACACCTTC.